This entry lists 26 T cell receptor beta chains sequenced from one sample in a study of shared clonotypes between healthy human individuals. Assay: immunoSEQ multiplex PCR; the TCRdb copy retains only in-frame clones and omits some. Altogether roughly 2.5 million clones are present, approximately 90% being singletons, with the ten largest covering around 0.14%. Sequenced input: naive CD4+ T cells sorted from blood. As for subset: CD45RA+ positively selected. The source is a man aged 18 to 29 in good health.

This clone was found a few times. Different DNA sequences within this sample yield the same CDR3. CDR3 region: CASRTVNTEAFF. The CDR3, as DNA: TGTGCCAGCAGAACGGTGAACACTGAAGCTTTCTTT. V usage is TRBV6-5 and J usage is TRBJ1-1; D call uncertain. V dropped 6 bases and J dropped 0 bases, with 5 bases sitting between them. The CDR3 length is 12 residues. Germline CDR1 and CDR2: MNHEY and SVGAGI.

The rearrangement joins TRBV10-1 to TRBJ2-5; 9 bases fit TRBD1. V dropped 2 bases and J dropped 2; count of bases not matched to a gene: 6. Germline V lookup: CDR1 WNHNN, CDR2 SYGVQD (reference sequence). This CDR3 spans 16 amino acids. The CDR3 DNA reads TGCGCCAGCAGTGAGACCCTGACAGGGGGACAAGAGACCCAGTACTTC. Its protein product is CASSETLTGGQETQYF.

This chain links TRBV6-4 with TRBJ2-1, with TRBD2 identical over 7 bases. CDR3 length: 15 amino acids. The V gene's germline CDR1 is MRHNA and CDR2 SNTAGT. The V and J ends lost 4 bases and 4 bases, in that order; junction bases with no gene match: 7. The chain's CDR3 is CASSGLAGQYNEQFF. The CDR3 nucleotides read TGTGCCAGCAGTGGGTTAGCGGGTCAGTACAATGAGCAGTTCTTC.

The rearrangement uses TRBV4-1 and TRBJ1-4; the match to TRBD1 covers 7 bases. V gave up 0 bases and J gave up 8 bases; unmatched junction bases: 9. Germline V gene lookup returns CDR1 MGHRA and CDR2 YSYEKL. This CDR3 has 16 residues. The CDR3 region is CASSQESLGGGEKLFF. The CDR3 DNA is TGCGCCAGCAGCCAAGAGAGTCTAGGAGGGGGCGAAAAACTGTTTTTT.

This chain links TRBV6-5 with TRBJ2-3; D is unclear. The germline V and J ends were trimmed by 4 bases and 2 bases, with 10 bases remaining between them. Germline assignment: CDR1 MNHEY and CDR2 SVGAGI. This CDR3 region has 14 residues. CDR3 loop: CASSSIQITDTQYF. DNA of the CDR3: TGTGCCAGCAGTTCCATCCAGATCACAGATACGCAGTATTTT.

V and J are TRBV5-6 and TRBJ2-1, with D tentatively TRBD1 (5 bases). This CDR3 region has 15 residues. Germline CDR1 and CDR2: SGHDT and YYEEEE. The V end lost 1 base, the J end lost 8 bases, and 16 bases lay between the germline ends. The chain's CDR3 is CASSLPRGKWDEQFF. Written as DNA, the CDR3 is TGTGCCAGCAGCTTGCCTAGGGGAAAATGGGATGAGCAGTTCTTC.

This chain uses TRBV18 with TRBJ1-4; TRBD1 is a possible D gene (5 bases). Germline V lookup: CDR1 KGHSH, CDR2 LQKENI. With 3 bases removed from V and 3 bases from J, the gap between germline ends came to 8 bases. This CDR3 is 14 amino acids long. CDR3 bases: TGTGCCAGCTCACCGACGGGACCTAATGAAAAACTGTTTTTT. Its translation is CASSPTGPNEKLFF.

The genes are TRBV2 and TRBJ2-1; either TRBD1 or TRBD2 may fit D (6 bases each). The V gene lost 0 bases and the J gene lost 0 bases, with 12 bases spanning the gap. From germline, CDR1 is SNHLY and CDR2 FYNNEI. The CDR3 covers 17 residues. CDR3 amino acids: CASSEALEGGSYNEQFF. The CDR3 bases are TGTGCCAGCAGTGAAGCGCTTGAGGGGGGCTCCTACAATGAGCAGTTCTTC. Full variable domain (remainder filled in from reference TRBV2 and TRBJ2-1): EPEVTQTPSHQVTQMGQEVILRCVPISNHLYFYWYRQILGQKVEFLVSFYNNEISEKSEIFDDQFSVERPDGSNFTLKIRSTKLEDSAMYFCASSEALEGGSYNEQFFGPGTRLTVL.

The gene calls are TRBV10-1 and TRBJ2-1, with 7 positions matching TRBD2. The CDR3 length is 15 residues. Losses at the gene ends were 5 bases for V and 9 bases for J; bases not matched to a gene: 13. Germline CDR1 reads WNHNN; CDR2 reads SYGVQD (reference sequence). The CDR3 DNA reads TGCGCCAGCAGTAATCCCGGCGGGAGTTACGGTGAGCAGTTCTTC. It codes for CASSNPGGSYGEQFF.

The chain has TRBV6-1 and TRBJ2-1, with D possibly matching TRBD2 (5 bases). CDR1 is MNHNS and CDR2 is SASEGT in the germline V gene. V shed 4 bases and J shed 9 bases, with 16 bases lying between them. The CDR3 extends over 14 amino acids. In nucleotides, the CDR3 is TGTGCCAGCAGTGGTTTATCGGGATCAACTGAGCAGTTCTTC. This encodes CASSGLSGSTEQFF.

The chain has TRBV9 and TRBJ2-2; 10 nucleotides match TRBD2. V lost 3 bases to trimming and J lost 4 bases; unmatched junction nucleotides: 9. Germline V gene lookup returns CDR1 SGDLS and CDR2 YYNGEE. The CDR3 is made up of 17 amino acids. CDR3: CASSAGAGGPGTGELFF. In nucleotides, the CDR3 is TGTGCCAGCAGCGCAGGAGCGGGAGGGCCCGGCACCGGGGAGCTGTTTTTT.

This clone was seen just once. V usage is TRBV9 and J usage is TRBJ2-6, with D unresolved. The V end lost 2 bases, the J end lost 0 bases, and 6 bases lay between the germline ends. The CDR3 runs to 15 residues. Germline CDR1 reads SGDLS; CDR2 reads YYNGEE. Written as DNA, the CDR3 is TGTGCCAGCAGCGTCCCCTCCTCTGGGGCCAACGTCCTGACTTTC. Translated: CASSVPSSGANVLTF.

The V call is TRBV28, the J call TRBJ2-7, with TRBD2 matching 9 bases. CDR3 length: 14 residues. V dropped 8 bases and J dropped 2; count of bases not matched to a gene: 7. Germline CDR1 MDHEN, CDR2 SYDVKM. The CDR3 bases are TGTGCCAGCCGGAGCGGGGGGTCGACCTACGAGCAGTACTTC. The encoded protein is CASRSGGSTYEQYF.

The V gene is TRBV6-5, the J gene TRBJ2-3; 13 bases map to TRBD2. The ends lost 6 bases at V and 8 bases at J; junction bases unmatched: 8. From germline, CDR1 is MNHEY and CDR2 SVGAGI. The CDR3 has 15 amino acids. The CDR3 region is CASRPGLAGVGTQYF. CDR3 in DNA: TGTGCCAGCAGACCTGGACTAGCGGGAGTGGGTACGCAGTATTTT.

The V gene is TRBV12-5, the J gene TRBJ2-7; possible D gene TRBD1, 6 bases. The CDR3 runs to 14 residues. Trimming left V 6 bases short and J 6 bases short, with 18 bases between. Germline V gene lookup returns CDR1 LGHNT and CDR2 FRNRAP. CDR3 amino acids: CASGKTGNSAEQYF. Written as DNA, the CDR3 is TGTGCTAGTGGGAAAACAGGGAATAGCGCCGAGCAGTACTTC. The full variable domain, in which reference TRBV12-5 and TRBJ2-7 provide the parts outside the CDR3, is DARVTQTPRHKVTEMGQEVTMRCQPILGHNTVFWYRQTMMQGLELLAYFRNRAPLDDSGMPKDRFSAEMPDATLATLKIQPSEPRDSAVYFCASGKTGNSAEQYFGPGTRLTVT.

CDR3: CASSQDYGAEETQYF. The CDR3 coding sequence is TGCGCCAGCAGCCAAGATTACGGGGCCGAGGAGACCCAGTACTTC. The gene calls are TRBV4-1 and TRBJ2-5; D is possibly TRBD1 or TRBD2 (5 bases each). The V end was cut by 0 bases, the J end by 5 bases, with 13 bases between. Germline assignment: CDR1 MGHRA and CDR2 YSYEKL. The length of the CDR3 is 15 residues.

J is TRBJ2-2 and V is TRBV5-1; D is unclear. Germline values: CDR1 SGHRS, CDR2 YFSETQ. CDR3 length: 15 amino acids. V gave up 4 bases and J gave up 4 bases, with 14 bases separating them. The CDR3 bases are TGCGCCAGCAGCACGAGGACGGTTTCCACCGGGGAGCTGTTTTTT. Protein product: CASSTRTVSTGELFF.

The chain uses TRBV5-8 and TRBJ2-1, with D perhaps being TRBD1 or TRBD2 (5 bases each). Trimming took off 6 bases at V and 6 bases at J, with 19 bases between the two ends. The CDR3 is made up of 15 amino acids. Germline lookup yields CDR1 SGHTS and CDR2 YDEGEE. The CDR3 bases are TGTGCCAGCACCCCGGGGCGGAGTGTATGCAATGAGCAGTTCTTC. The encoded protein is CASTPGRSVCNEQFF.

This clone was picked up one time. The genes are TRBV30 and TRBJ2-3, with a weak D call TRBD2 (5 bases). The CDR3 runs to 14 residues. From germline, CDR1 is GTSNPN and CDR2 SVGIG (reference sequence). The V and J ends lost 4 bases and 2 bases respectively, with 13 bases between them. The CDR3, as DNA: TGTGCCTGGACCAAACCCGACTACACAGATACGCAGTATTTT. Its translation is CAWTKPDYTDTQYF.

This clone was observed a single time. The sample carries other DNA sequences with the same CDR3. The chain has TRBV30 and TRBJ2-1; 7 nucleotides agree with TRBD2. This CDR3 has 12 amino acids. With 0 bases clipped from V and 8 bases from J, the junction kept 1 base outside the gene matches. Per the germline V gene, CDR1 is GTSNPN and CDR2 is SVGIG (reference sequence). The CDR3 loop reads CAWSVRGDEQFF. CDR3 sequence (DNA): TGTGCCTGGAGTGTACGGGGGGATGAGCAGTTCTTC.

The V and J genes are TRBV19 and TRBJ2-7; D is uncertain. V dropped 1 base and J dropped 4 bases, with 11 bases sitting between them. CDR3 size: 14 residues. Germline V gene data show CDR1 as LNHDA and CDR2 as SQIVND (reference sequence). The CDR3 DNA reads TGTGCCAGTAGTATAGTTGGCAGATATTACGAGCAGTACTTC. Translating it yields CASSIVGRYYEQYF. The complete variable domain, with remaining parts taken from reference TRBV19 and TRBJ2-7, reads DGGITQSPKYLFRKEGQNVTLSCEQNLNHDAMYWYRQDPGQGLRLIYYSQIVNDFQKGDIAEGYSVSREKKESFPLTVTSAQKNPTAFYLCASSIVGRYYEQYFGPGTRLTVT.

The chain couples TRBV15 to TRBJ1-3; 8 bases map to TRBD1. The length of the CDR3 is 17 residues. Germline CDR1 LNHNV, CDR2 YYDKDF (reference sequence). V lost 11 bases and J lost 4; bases outside the gene matches: 19. As DNA, the CDR3 is TGTGCCCCCCCTGGACAGGGAGGTTGGAAGTCCGGAAACACCATATATTTT. Its protein product is CAPPGQGGWKSGNTIYF.

The J gene is TRBJ2-1, the V gene TRBV12-1; the tabulated D call, TRBD1, remains unverified against the DNA. TRBV12-1 is tagged as a pseudogene. The CDR3 totals 14 residues. This CDR3 reads CASSLPNSYNEQFF. CDR3 coding DNA: TGTGCCAGCAGCTTGCCGAACAGCTACAATGAGCAGTTCTTC.

This sequence joins TRBV18 and TRBJ2-5; TRBD2 agrees at 7 bases. CDR1 and CDR2 from the germline V gene are KGHSH and LQKENI. Trimming at V came to 0 bases and at J to 4 bases, leaving 5 bases not matched to a gene. The CDR3 runs to 15 residues. The chain's CDR3 is CASSPPTTGGETQYF. Written as DNA, the CDR3 is TGTGCCAGCTCACCACCGACAACGGGAGGAGAGACCCAGTACTTC.

This clone was observed a handful of times. The chain combines TRBV28 with TRBJ1-5; D gene ambiguous. The V end lost 6 bases, the J end lost 9 bases, and 12 bases lay between the germline ends. Per the germline V gene, CDR1 is MDHEN and CDR2 is SYDVKM. The CDR3 has 12 amino acids. Written as DNA, the CDR3 is TGTGCCAGCAGGTTACAGACCCTGCCCCAGCATTTT. It codes for CASRLQTLPQHF.

The rearrangement uses TRBV6-5 and TRBJ1-6; D is unresolved. Trimming stripped 4 bases from V and 4 bases from J, with 8 bases between. The CDR3 runs to 14 residues. Per germline, CDR1 MNHEY and CDR2 SVGAGI. CDR3 DNA: TGTGCCAGCAGTTTGGTACAGTATAATTCACCCCTCCACTTT. This gives the protein CASSLVQYNSPLHF.